This section outlines one TCR beta chain sequence together with its context. Per the original methods: Researchers report that nucleated cell counts were estimated from reference gene primer amplification. The method was immunoSEQ multiplex PCR; TCRdb's version includes in-frame clones alone and lacks a portion of them. That table gives V, J and clone size, and the DNA gave D and trimming. This table holds 72,000 or so clones, more than 80% found once. The sample originates from a study of blood T cell repertoires in COVID-19. At the level of the study: Donors in the United States, Italy and Spain gave samples during acute or convalescent COVID-19. Sources were T cells, B-cell-depleted T cells, or PBMCs; the material itself was cDNA or gDNA.

This receptor was obtained from a woman over 75 with active or convalescent COVID-19. The sequencing input was peripheral blood.

The CDR3 is CASSLTGDQPQHF. The CDR3 DNA reads as TGTGCCAGCAGTCTTACAGGGGATCAGCCCCAGCATTTT. The chain joins TRBV12-3 or TRBV12-4 to TRBJ1-5; 7 bases map to TRBD1. V dropped 5 bases and J dropped 5; count of bases not matched to a gene: 3. The CDR3 contains 13 residues.